This TCR beta chain was identified in a study of CD8 T cells in ankylosing spondylitis. 5'-RACE, quantitative and with molecular barcodes, yielded the TCR beta libraries. TCRdb processed the 5' RACE reads anew with MiXCR; each CDR3 protein has one entry. The sample holds roughly 38,000 distinct CDR3 sequences; about 15% are singletons and the top ten take approximately 50%. This CDR3 has 14 residues. The J segment lost 6 bases and the V segment lost 2 bases, leaving 1 base of the junction unmatched. The germline gives CDR1 SGHAT, CDR2 FQNNGV. Study results and limitations: The study identified a TCR beta motif of several highly homologous variants that appeared characteristic of ankylosing spondylitis blood. Relatively rare in peripheral blood, disease-linked clones were also CD8+. In ankylosing spondylitis patients, matched synovial fluid reportedly showed significant enrichment of disease-linked clones.

This clonotype has only a few counts. What it binds is unknown. The sequenced material came from blood. The chain uses TRBV11-2 and TRBJ2-4, with 10 bases that match TRBD2. The receptor was isolated from a male donor with ankylosing spondylitis or in good health (not recorded which). The CDR3 sequence is CASSLRTSGNIQYF. CDR3 DNA: TGTGCCAGCAGCTTAAGGACTAGCGGAAACATTCAGTACTTC.